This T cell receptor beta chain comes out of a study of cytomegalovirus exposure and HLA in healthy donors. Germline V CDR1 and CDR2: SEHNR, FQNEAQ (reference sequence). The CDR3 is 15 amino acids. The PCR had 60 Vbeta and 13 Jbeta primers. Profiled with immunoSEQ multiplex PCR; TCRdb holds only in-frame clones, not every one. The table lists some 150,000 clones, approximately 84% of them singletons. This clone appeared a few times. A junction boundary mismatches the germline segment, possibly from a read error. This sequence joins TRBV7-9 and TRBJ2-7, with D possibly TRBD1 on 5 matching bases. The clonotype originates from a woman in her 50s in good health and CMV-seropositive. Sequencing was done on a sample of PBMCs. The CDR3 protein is CSSSLVGQGRHEQYF. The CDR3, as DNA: TGTTCCAGCAGCTTAGTTGGGCAGGGTAGGCACGAGCAGTACTTC. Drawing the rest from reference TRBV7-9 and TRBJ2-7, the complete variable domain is DTGVSQNPRHKITKRGQNVTFRCDPISEHNRLYWYRQTLGQGPEFLTYFQNEAQLEKSRLLSDRFSAERPKGSFSTLEIQRTEQGDSAMYLCSSSLVGQGRHEQYFGPGTRLTVT.